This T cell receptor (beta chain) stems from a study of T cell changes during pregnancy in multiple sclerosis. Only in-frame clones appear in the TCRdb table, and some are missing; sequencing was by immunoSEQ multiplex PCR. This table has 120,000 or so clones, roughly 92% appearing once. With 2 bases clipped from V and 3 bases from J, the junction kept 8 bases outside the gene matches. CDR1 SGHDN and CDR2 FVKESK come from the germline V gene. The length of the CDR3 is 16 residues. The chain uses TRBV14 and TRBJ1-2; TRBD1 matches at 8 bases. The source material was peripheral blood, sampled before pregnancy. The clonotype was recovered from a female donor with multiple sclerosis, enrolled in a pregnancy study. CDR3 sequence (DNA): TGTGCCAGCAGCCAATTCGCGCAGGGGGCAGACTATGGCTACACCTTC. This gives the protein CASSQFAQGADYGYTF.